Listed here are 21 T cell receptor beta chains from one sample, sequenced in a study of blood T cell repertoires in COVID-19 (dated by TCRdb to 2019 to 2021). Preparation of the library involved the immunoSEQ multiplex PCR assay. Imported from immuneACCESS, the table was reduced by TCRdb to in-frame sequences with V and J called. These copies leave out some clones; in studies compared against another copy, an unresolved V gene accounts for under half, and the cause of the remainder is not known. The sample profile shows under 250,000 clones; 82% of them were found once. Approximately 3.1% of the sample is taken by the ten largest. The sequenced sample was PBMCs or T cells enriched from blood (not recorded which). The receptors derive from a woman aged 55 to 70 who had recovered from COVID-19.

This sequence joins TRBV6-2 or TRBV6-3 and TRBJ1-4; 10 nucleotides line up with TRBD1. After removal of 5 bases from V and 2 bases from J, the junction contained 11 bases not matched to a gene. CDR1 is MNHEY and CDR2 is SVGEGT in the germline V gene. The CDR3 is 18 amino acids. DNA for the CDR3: TGTGCCAGCAGTGACCCCCGGGACAGGGGAGGCACTAATGAAAAACTGTTTTTT. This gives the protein CASSDPRDRGGTNEKLFF.

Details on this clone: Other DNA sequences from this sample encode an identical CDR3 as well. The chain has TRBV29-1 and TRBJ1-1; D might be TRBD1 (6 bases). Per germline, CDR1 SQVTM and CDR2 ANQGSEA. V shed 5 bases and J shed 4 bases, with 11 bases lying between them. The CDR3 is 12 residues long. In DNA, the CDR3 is TGCAGCGTTCGGGGGGCAAGCACTGAAGCTTTCTTT. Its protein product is CSVRGASTEAFF.

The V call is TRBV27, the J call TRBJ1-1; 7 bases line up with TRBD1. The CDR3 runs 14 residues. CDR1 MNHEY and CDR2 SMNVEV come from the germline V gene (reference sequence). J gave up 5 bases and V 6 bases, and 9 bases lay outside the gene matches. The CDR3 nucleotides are TGTGCCAGCAGCCAGTGGGACAGTAAAACTGAAGCTTTCTTT. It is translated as CASSQWDSKTEAFF.

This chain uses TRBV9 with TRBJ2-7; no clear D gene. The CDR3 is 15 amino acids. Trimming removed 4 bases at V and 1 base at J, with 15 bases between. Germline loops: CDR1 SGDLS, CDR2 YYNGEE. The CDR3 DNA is TGTGCCAGCAGCTCCAGCGACCAATTATCCTACGAGCAGTACTTC. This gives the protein CASSSSDQLSYEQYF.

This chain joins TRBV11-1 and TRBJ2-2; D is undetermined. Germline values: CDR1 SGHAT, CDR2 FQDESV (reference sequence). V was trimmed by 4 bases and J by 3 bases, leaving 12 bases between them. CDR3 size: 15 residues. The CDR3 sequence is CASSYNGADTGELFF. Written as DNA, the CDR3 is TGTGCCAGCAGCTATAATGGCGCGGACACCGGGGAGCTGTTTTTT.

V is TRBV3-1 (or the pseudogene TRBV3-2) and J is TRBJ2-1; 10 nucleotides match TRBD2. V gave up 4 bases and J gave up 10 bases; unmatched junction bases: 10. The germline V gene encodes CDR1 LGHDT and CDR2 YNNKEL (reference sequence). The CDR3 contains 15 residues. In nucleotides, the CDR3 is TGTGCCAGCAGCCCAAGCGGGGGGGCCATACGCGAGCAGTTCTTC. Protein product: CASSPSGGAIREQFF.

CDR3 nucleotide sequence: TGCGCCAGCAGCTTCGGCAGGCCTAATTCACCCCTCCACTTT. Encoded protein: CASSFGRPNSPLHF. This rearrangement joins TRBV5-1 to TRBJ1-6; D gene ambiguous. The germline V gene has CDR1 SGHRS and CDR2 YFSETQ. The CDR3 is made up of 14 amino acids. V gave up 2 bases and J gave up 6 bases, with 9 bases separating them.

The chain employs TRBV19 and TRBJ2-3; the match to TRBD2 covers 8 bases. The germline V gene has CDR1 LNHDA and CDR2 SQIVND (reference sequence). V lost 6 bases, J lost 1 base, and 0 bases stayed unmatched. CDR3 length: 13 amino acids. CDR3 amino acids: CASSGGGTDTQYF. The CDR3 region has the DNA TGTGCCAGTAGCGGGGGGGGCACAGATACGCAGTATTTT.

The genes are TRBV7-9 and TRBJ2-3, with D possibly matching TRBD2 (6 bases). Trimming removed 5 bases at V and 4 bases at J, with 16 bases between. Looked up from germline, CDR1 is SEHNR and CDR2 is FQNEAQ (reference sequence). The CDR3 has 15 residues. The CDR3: CASSTNSGGSDTQYF. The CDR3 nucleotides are TGTGCCAGCAGCACGAATAGTGGGGGGTCAGATACGCAGTATTTT.

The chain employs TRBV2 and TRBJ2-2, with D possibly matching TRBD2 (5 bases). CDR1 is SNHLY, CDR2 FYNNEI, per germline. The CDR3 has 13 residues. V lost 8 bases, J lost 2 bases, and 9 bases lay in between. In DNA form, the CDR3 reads TGTGCCAGCCGTACTAGAAACACCGGGGAGCTGTTTTTT. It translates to CASRTRNTGELFF.

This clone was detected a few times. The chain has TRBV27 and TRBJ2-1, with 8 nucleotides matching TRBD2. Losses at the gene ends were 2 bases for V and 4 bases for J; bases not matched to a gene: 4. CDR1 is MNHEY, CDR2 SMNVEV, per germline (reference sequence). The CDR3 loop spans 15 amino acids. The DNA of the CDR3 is TGTGCCAGCAGTTTAGGTAGCGGGGTGTACAATGAGCAGTTCTTC. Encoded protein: CASSLGSGVYNEQFF.

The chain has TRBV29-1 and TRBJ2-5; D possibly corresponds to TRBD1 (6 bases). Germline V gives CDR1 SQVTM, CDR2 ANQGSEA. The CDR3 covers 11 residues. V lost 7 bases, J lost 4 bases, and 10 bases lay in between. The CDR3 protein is CSAGQLETQYF. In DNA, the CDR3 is TGCAGCGCCGGACAGTTAGAGACCCAGTACTTC.

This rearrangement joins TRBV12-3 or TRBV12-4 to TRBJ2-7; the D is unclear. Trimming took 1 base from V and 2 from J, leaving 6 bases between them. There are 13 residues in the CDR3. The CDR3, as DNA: TGTGCCAGCAGTTTAGACATGGCCTACGAGCAGTACTTC. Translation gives CASSLDMAYEQYF.

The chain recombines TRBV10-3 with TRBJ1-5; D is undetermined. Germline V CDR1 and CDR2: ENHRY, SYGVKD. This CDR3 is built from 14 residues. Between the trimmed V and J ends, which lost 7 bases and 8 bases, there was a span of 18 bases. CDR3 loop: CAINSSPTEEPQHF. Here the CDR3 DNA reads TGTGCCATCAATTCGAGCCCCACCGAGGAGCCCCAGCATTTT.

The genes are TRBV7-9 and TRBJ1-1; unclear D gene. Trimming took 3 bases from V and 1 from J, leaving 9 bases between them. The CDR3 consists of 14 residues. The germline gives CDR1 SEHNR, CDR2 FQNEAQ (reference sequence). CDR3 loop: CASSFVSRNTEAFF. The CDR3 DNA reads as TGTGCCAGCAGCTTCGTATCCAGGAACACTGAAGCTTTCTTT.

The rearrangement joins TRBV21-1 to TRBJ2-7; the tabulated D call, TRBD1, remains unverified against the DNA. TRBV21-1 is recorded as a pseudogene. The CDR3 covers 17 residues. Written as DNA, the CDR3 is TGTGCCAGCAGCAAAGCGCAAGTCGACAGGGCGTCCTACGAGCAGTACTTC. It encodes CASSKAQVDRASYEQYF.

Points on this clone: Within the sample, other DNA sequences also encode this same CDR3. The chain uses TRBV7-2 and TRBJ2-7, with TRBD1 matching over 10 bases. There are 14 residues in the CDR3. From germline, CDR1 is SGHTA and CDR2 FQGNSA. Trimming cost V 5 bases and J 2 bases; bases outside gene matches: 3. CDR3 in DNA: TGTGCCAGCAGCCCCGGGACAGGGGCCTACGAGCAGTACTTC. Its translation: CASSPGTGAYEQYF. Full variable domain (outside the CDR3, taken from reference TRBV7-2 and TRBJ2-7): GAGVSQSPSNKVTEKGKDVELRCDPISGHTALYWYRQSLGQGLEFLIYFQGNSAPDKSGLPSDRFSAERTGGSVSTLTIQRTQQEDSAVYLCASSPGTGAYEQYFGPGTRLTVT.

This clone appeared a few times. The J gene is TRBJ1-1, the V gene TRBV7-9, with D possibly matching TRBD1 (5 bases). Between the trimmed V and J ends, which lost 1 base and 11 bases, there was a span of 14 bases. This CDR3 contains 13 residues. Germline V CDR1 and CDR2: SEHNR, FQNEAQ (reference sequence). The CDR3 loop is CASSLDGGRVAFF. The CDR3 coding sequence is TGTGCCAGCAGCTTAGACGGTGGCAGGGTTGCTTTCTTT.

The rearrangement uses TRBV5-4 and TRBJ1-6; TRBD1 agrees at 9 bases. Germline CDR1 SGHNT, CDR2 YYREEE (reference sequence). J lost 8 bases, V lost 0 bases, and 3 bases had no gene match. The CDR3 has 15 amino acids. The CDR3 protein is CASSLAGQGYSPLHF. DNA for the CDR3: TGTGCCAGCAGCTTGGCGGGACAGGGTTATTCACCCCTCCACTTT. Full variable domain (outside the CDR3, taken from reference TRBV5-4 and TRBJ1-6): ETGVTQSPTHLIKTRGQQVTLRCSSQSGHNTVSWYQQALGQGPQFIFQYYREEENGRGNFPPRFSGLQFPNYSSELNVNALELDDSALYLCASSLAGQGYSPLHFGNGTRLTVT.

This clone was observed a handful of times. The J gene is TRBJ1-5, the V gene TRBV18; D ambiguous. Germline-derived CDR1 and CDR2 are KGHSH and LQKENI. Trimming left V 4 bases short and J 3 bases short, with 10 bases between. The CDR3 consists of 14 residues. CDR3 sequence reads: CASSLDLNNQPQHF. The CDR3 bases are TGTGCCAGCTCACTAGACTTAAACAATCAGCCCCAGCATTTT. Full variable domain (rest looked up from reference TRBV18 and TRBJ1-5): NAGVMQNPRHLVRRRGQEARLRCSPMKGHSHVYWYRQLPEEGLKFMVYLQKENIIDESGMPKERFSAEFPKEGPSILRIQQVVRGDSAAYFCASSLDLNNQPQHFGDGTRLSIL.

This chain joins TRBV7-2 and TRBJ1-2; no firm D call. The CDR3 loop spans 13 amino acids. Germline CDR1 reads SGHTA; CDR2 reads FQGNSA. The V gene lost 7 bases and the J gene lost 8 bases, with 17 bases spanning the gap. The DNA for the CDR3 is TGTGCCAGCACCCACGACCCAGGCTTCGGCTACACCTTC. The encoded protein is CASTHDPGFGYTF.